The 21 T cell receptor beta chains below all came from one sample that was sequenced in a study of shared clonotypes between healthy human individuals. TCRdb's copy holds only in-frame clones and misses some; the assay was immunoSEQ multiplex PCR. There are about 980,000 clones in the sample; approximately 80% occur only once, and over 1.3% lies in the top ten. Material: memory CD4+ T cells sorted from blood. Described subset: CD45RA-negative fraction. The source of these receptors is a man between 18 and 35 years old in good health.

The CDR3 protein is CASSPVGGGNQPQHF. In nucleotides, the CDR3 is TGTGCCAGTAGCCCAGTGGGGGGCGGCAATCAGCCCCAGCATTTT. The rearrangement joins TRBV19 to TRBJ1-5; weak D call: TRBD1 (6 bases). Trimming removed 6 bases from V and 2 bases from J, with 14 bases in between. Germline V gene data show CDR1 as LNHDA and CDR2 as SQIVND (reference sequence). There are 15 residues in the CDR3.

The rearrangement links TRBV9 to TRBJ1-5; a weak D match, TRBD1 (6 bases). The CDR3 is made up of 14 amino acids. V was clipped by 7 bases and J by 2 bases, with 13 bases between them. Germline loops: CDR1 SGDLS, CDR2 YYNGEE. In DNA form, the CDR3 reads TGTGCCAGCGCCTTGGGGGCTGGCAATCAGCCCCAGCATTTT. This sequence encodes CASALGAGNQPQHF.

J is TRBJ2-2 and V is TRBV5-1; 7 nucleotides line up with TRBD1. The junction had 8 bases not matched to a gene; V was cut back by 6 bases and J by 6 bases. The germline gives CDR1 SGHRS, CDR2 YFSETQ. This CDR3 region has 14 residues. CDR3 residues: CASTSGQVPGELFF. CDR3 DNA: TGCGCCAGCACCTCCGGACAGGTCCCCGGGGAGCTGTTTTTT.

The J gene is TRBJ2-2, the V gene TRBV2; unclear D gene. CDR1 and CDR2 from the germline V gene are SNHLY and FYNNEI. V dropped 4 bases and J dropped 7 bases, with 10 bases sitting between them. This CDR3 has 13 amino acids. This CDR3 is CASSVGAVGELFF. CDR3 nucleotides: TGTGCCAGCAGTGTGGGTGCAGTCGGGGAGCTGTTTTTT. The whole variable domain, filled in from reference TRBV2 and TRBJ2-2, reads EPEVTQTPSHQVTQMGQEVILRCVPISNHLYFYWYRQILGQKVEFLVSFYNNEISEKSEIFDDQFSVERPDGSNFTLKIRSTKLEDSAMYFCASSVGAVGELFFGEGSRLTVL.

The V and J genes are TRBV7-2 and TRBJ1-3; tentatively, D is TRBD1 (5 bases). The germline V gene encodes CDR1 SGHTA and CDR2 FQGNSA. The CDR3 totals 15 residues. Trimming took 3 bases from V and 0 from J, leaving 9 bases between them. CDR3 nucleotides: TGTGCCAGCAGCTTCCGACAGTTCTCTGGAAACACCATATATTTT. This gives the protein CASSFRQFSGNTIYF.

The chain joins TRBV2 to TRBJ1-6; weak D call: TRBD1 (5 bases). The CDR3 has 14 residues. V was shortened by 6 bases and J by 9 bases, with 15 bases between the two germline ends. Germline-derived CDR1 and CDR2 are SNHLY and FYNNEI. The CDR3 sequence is CASRGEQGPSPLHF. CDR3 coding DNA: TGTGCCAGCAGGGGGGAGCAGGGCCCTTCACCCCTCCACTTT.

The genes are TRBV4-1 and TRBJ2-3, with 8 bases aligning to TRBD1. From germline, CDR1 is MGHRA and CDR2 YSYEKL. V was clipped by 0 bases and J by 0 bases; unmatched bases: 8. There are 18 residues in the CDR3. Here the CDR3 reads CASSQDRDRPSSTDTQYF. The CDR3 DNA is TGCGCCAGCAGCCAAGATAGGGACAGGCCCTCTAGCACAGATACGCAGTATTTT.

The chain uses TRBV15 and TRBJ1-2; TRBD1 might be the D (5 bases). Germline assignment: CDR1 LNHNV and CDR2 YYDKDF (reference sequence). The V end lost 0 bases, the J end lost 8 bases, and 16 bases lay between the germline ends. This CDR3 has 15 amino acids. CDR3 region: CATSRESGTQYGYTF. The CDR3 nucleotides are TGTGCCACCAGCAGAGAATCGGGGACTCAGTACGGCTACACCTTC.

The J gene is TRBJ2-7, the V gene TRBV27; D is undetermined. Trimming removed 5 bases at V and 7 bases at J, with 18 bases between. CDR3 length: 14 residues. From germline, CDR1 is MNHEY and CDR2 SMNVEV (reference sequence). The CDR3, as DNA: TGTGCCAGCAGTCCCAGAATCCCGGGTCGGGAGCAGTACTTC. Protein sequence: CASSPRIPGREQYF.

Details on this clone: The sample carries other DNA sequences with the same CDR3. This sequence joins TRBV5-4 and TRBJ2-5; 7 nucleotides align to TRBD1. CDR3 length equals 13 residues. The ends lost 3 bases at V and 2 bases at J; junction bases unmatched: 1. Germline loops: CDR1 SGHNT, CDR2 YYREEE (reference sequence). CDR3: CASSSGQQETQYF. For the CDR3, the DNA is TGTGCCAGCAGCTCGGGACAGCAAGAGACCCAGTACTTC.

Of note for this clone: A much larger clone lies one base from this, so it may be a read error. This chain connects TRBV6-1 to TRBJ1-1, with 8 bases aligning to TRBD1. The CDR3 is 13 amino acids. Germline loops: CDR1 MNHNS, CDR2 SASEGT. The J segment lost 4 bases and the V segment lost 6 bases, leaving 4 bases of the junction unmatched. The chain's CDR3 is CASRPQGGTEAFF. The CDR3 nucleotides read TGTGCCAGCAGGCCACAGGGGGGCACTGAAGCTTTCTTT.

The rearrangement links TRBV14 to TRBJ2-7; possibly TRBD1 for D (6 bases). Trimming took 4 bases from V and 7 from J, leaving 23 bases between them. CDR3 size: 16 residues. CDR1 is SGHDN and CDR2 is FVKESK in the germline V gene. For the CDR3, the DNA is TGTGCCAGCAGCCCCTCGGGCAGGGGTGGAGCGTGGGAGCAGTACTTC. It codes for CASSPSGRGGAWEQYF.

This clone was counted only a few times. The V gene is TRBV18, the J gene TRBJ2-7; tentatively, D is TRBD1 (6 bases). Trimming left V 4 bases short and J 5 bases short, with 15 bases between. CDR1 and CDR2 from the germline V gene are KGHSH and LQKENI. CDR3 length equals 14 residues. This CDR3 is CASSLQQGLDEQYF. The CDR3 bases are TGTGCCAGCTCACTCCAACAGGGCCTCGACGAGCAGTACTTC.

The CDR3 region is CASSGRQGSGANVLTF. CDR3 coding DNA: TGCGCCAGCAGCGGCAGACAGGGCTCTGGGGCCAACGTCCTGACTTTC. V usage is TRBV5-1 and J usage is TRBJ2-6; 7 bases are a match to TRBD1. The ends lost 4 bases at V and 0 bases at J; junction bases unmatched: 4. The CDR3 extends over 16 amino acids. From germline, CDR1 is SGHRS and CDR2 YFSETQ.

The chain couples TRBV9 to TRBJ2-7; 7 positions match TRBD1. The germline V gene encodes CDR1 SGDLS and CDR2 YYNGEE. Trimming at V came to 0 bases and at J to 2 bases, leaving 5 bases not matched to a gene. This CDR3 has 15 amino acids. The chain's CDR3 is CASSVATGTTYEQYF. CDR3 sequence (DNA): TGTGCCAGCAGCGTAGCGACAGGGACCACCTACGAGCAGTACTTC.

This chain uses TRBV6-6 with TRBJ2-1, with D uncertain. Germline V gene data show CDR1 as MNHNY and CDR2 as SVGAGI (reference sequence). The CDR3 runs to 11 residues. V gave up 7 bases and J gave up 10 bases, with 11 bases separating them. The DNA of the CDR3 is TGTGCCAGCACCGCTGGCAGGGAGCAGTTCTTC. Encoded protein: CASTAGREQFF.

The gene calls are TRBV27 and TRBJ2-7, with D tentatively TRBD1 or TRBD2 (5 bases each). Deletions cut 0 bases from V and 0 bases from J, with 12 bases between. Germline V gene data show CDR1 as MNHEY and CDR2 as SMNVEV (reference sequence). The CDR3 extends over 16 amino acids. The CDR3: CASSLSSGRISYEQYF. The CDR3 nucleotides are TGTGCCAGCAGTTTATCTTCGGGACGGATCTCCTACGAGCAGTACTTC.

This CDR3 is CAWSTRVHEKLFF. The CDR3 DNA follows: TGTGCCTGGAGTACGAGGGTACATGAAAAACTGTTTTTT. The rearrangement uses TRBV30 and TRBJ1-4; D not certain. The germline gives CDR1 GTSNPN, CDR2 SVGIG (reference sequence). Trimming took 2 bases from V and 6 from J, leaving 10 bases between them. There are 13 residues in the CDR3.

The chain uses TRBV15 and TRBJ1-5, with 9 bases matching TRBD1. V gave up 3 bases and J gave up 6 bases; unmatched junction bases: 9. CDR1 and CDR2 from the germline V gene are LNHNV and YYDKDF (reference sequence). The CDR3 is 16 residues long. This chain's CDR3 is CATSRSGQGFGQPQHF. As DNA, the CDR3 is TGTGCCACCAGCAGGTCGGGACAGGGATTCGGTCAGCCCCAGCATTTT.

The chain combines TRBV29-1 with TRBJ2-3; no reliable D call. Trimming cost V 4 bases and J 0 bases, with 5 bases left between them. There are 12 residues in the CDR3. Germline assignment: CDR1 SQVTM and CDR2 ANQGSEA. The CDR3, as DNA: TGCAGCGTTGGATCTAGCACAGATACGCAGTATTTT. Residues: CSVGSSTDTQYF.

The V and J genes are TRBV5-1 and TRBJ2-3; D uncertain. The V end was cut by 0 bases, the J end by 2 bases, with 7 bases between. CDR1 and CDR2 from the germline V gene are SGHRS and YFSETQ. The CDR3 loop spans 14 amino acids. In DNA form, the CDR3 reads TGCGCCAGCAGCTTGGACTCCAACACAGATACGCAGTATTTT. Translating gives CASSLDSNTDTQYF.